The 4 T cell receptor beta chains in this list originate from one sample, sequenced in a study of T cell clones after liver transplantation. Method: immunoSEQ multiplex PCR; TCRdb's copy keeps in-frame clones and lacks some. The table lists some 110,000 clones, 82% of them singletons, with just under 1% in the top ten. This material consisted of CD4+ T cells from blood, taken before liver transplant. Source of these receptors: a human donor who received a liver transplant.

The V and J genes are TRBV2 and TRBJ2-7; 10 positions agree with TRBD1. The junction had 3 bases not matched to a gene; V was cut back by 6 bases and J by 1 base. The CDR3 covers 14 residues. CDR1 is SNHLY, CDR2 FYNNEI, per germline. CDR3 sequence reads: CASRGQGTSYEQYF. CDR3 nucleotides: TGTGCCAGCAGGGGACAGGGGACTTCCTACGAGCAGTACTTC.

V usage is TRBV4-1 and J usage is TRBJ2-3; TRBD2 aligns across 12 bases. V was pared by 5 bases and J by 4 bases, with 7 bases of the junction left unmatched. Germline CDR1 reads MGHRA; CDR2 reads YSYEKL. This CDR3 contains 16 residues. The DNA for the CDR3 is TGCGCCAGCAGCGACCTAGCGGGGGGGGTGGCAGATACGCAGTATTTT. It specifies CASSDLAGGVADTQYF.

The chain carries TRBV5-6 and TRBJ2-3, with a possible D match to TRBD1 (6 bases). Trimming shortened V by 5 bases and J by 2 bases, and 12 bases separated the two germline ends. Germline loops: CDR1 SGHDT, CDR2 YYEEEE. This CDR3 is built from 14 residues. CDR3 in amino acids: CASRSGVFTDTQYF. For the CDR3, the DNA is TGTGCCAGCAGATCAGGGGTTTTCACAGATACGCAGTATTTT.

This clone has just a few counts. The V and J genes are TRBV18 and TRBJ1-1; perhaps TRBD1 as D (6 bases). Germline assignment: CDR1 KGHSH and CDR2 LQKENI. The length of the CDR3 is 12 residues. Deletions cut 3 bases from V and 5 bases from J, with 7 bases between. The CDR3 region is CASSPQGTEAFF. CDR3 DNA sequence: TGTGCCAGCTCACCTCAGGGGACTGAAGCTTTCTTT.